These 9 T cell receptor beta chains share one sample of origin, sequenced in a study of PD-L1 blockade in urothelial cancer. Sequenced by immunoSEQ multiplex PCR; TCRdb stores in-frame clones only, minus some. The repertoire holds 80,000 to 100,000 clones, with roughly 82% as singletons. The sample here was PBMCs, taken around atezolizumab (anti-PD-L1) treatment. The receptors come from a man between 65 and 80 years old with urothelial cancer.

V and J are TRBV19 and TRBJ1-5; D may be TRBD1 (5 bases). CDR1 and CDR2 (germline): LNHDA, SQIVND (reference sequence). The V gene lost 6 bases and the J gene lost 0 bases, with 18 bases spanning the gap. The CDR3 totals 17 residues. The CDR3 nucleotides are TGTGCCAGTAGCAGGGATCCCGGGCGACATAGCAATCAGCCCCAGCATTTT. Translation gives CASSRDPGRHSNQPQHF.

The gene calls are TRBV9 and TRBJ1-2, with D tentatively TRBD1 (5 bases). The V gene's germline CDR1 is SGDLS and CDR2 YYNGEE. The V end lost 0 bases, the J end lost 6 bases, and 9 bases lay between the germline ends. The CDR3 totals 13 residues. The DNA for the CDR3 is TGTGCCAGCAGCGTAGACCAGGGAAATGGCTACACCTTC. Translating gives CASSVDQGNGYTF.

This chain links TRBV9 with TRBJ2-2, with D perhaps TRBD2 (7 bases). CDR1 is SGDLS, CDR2 YYNGEE, per germline. The V and J ends lost 8 bases and 5 bases respectively, with 16 bases between them. The CDR3 has 14 residues. The CDR3 loop is CASPGEGETGELFF. The CDR3 DNA follows: TGTGCCAGTCCGGGGGAGGGGGAAACCGGGGAGCTGTTTTTT.

The genes are TRBV11-3 and TRBJ2-5, with a possible D match to TRBD2 (6 bases). Germline values: CDR1 SGHNT, CDR2 YENEEA. Trimming shortened V by 3 bases and J by 0 bases, and 8 bases separated the two germline ends. The CDR3 length is 14 residues. The CDR3 DNA is TGTGCCAGCAGCTTCGGGACTTACCAAGAGACCCAGTACTTC. This encodes CASSFGTYQETQYF. The variable domain in full, with the rest retrieved from reference TRBV11-3 and TRBJ2-5, is EAGVVQSPRYKIIEKKQPVAFWCNPISGHNTLYWYLQNLGQGPELLIRYENEEAVDDSQLPKDRFSAERLKGVDSTLKIQPAELGDSAVYLCASSFGTYQETQYFGPGTRLLVL.

This clone has just one count. The V call is TRBV4-1, the J call TRBJ2-1; the D is unclear. The V end lost 2 bases, the J end lost 6 bases, and 8 bases lay between the germline ends. CDR3 length equals 13 residues. Germline-derived CDR1 and CDR2 are MGHRA and YSYEKL. CDR3 amino acids: CASSQPFLNEQFF. The CDR3 DNA sequence: TGCGCCAGCAGCCAACCCTTTCTCAATGAGCAGTTCTTC.

The chain joins TRBV9 to TRBJ1-1, with D hard to call. The CDR3 consists of 14 residues. Trimming took 0 bases from V and 1 from J, leaving 7 bases between them. CDR1 is SGDLS, CDR2 YYNGEE, per germline. The DNA of the CDR3 is TGTGCCAGCAGCGTAGCAGTCACGAACACTGAAGCTTTCTTT. It encodes CASSVAVTNTEAFF.

The CDR3 DNA is TGCGCCAGCAGCCTTGGACTAGCGGGAGGAGGTGAGCCAGATACGCAGTATTTT. Amino acids: CASSLGLAGGGEPDTQYF. This chain links TRBV4-3 with TRBJ2-3, with 14 positions matching TRBD2. This CDR3 contains 18 residues. Per germline, CDR1 LGHNA and CDR2 YSLEER. The ends lost 4 bases at V and 4 bases at J; junction bases unmatched: 10.

The gene calls are TRBV7-9 and TRBJ2-1; D unresolved. The V gene's germline CDR1 is SEHNR and CDR2 FQNEAQ (reference sequence). This CDR3 comprises 13 residues. The V end was cut by 5 bases, the J end by 1 base, with 6 bases between. The CDR3 loop is CASSIPSYNEQFF. CDR3 DNA sequence: TGTGCCAGCAGCATCCCTTCCTACAATGAGCAGTTCTTC.

This clone has a handful of counts. The V gene is TRBV18, the J gene TRBJ2-3; D possibly corresponds to TRBD1 (5 bases). The V end lost 3 bases, the J end lost 5 bases, and 9 bases lay between the germline ends. Germline CDR1 and CDR2: KGHSH and LQKENI. This CDR3 comprises 13 residues. The CDR3 sequence is CASSPGHKDTQYF. In DNA, the CDR3 is TGTGCCAGCTCACCCGGACACAAAGATACGCAGTATTTT.